One and the same sample provided the 24 T cell receptor beta chains below, sequenced in a study of blood T cell repertoires in COVID-19. TCRdb's copy holds only in-frame clones and misses some; the assay was immunoSEQ multiplex PCR. The sample has 130,000 or so clones, about four fifths seen once; the top ten hold approximately 4.9%. Sequenced: peripheral blood. The receptors were sampled from a woman aged 70-85 years with acute or convalescent COVID-19.

The rearrangement uses TRBV9 and TRBJ2-2; D uncertain. The CDR3 consists of 14 residues. Per germline, CDR1 SGDLS and CDR2 YYNGEE. Between the trimmed V and J ends, which lost 2 bases and 1 base, there was a span of 6 bases. CDR3 bases: TGTGCCAGCAGCGTGGCCGTGAACACCGGGGAGCTGTTTTTT. The encoded protein is CASSVAVNTGELFF. Variable domain in full (rest from reference TRBV9 and TRBJ2-2): DSGVTQTPKHLITATGQRVTLRCSPRSGDLSVYWYQQSLDQGLQFLIQYYNGEERAKGNILERFSAQQFPDLHSELNLSSLELGDSALYFCASSVAVNTGELFFGEGSRLTVL.

The CDR3 spells CASSVGSSQPQHF. The CDR3 coding sequence is TGTGCCAGCAGCGTAGGGAGTTCACAGCCCCAGCATTTT. The chain couples TRBV11-2 to TRBJ1-5, with D hard to call. The ends were cut back, 5 bases at V and 7 bases at J, with 12 bases in the middle. The CDR3 is made up of 13 amino acids. CDR1 and CDR2 (germline): SGHAT, FQNNGV. The variable domain in full, with the rest retrieved from reference TRBV11-2 and TRBJ1-5, is EAGVAQSPRYKIIEKRQSVAFWCNPISGHATLYWYQQILGQGPKLLIQFQNNGVVDDSQLPKDRFSAERLKGVDSTLKIQPAKLEDSAVYLCASSVGSSQPQHFGDGTRLSIL.

The chain recombines TRBV4-3 with TRBJ1-2, with D maybe TRBD1 (5 bases). Trimming removed 4 bases at V and 1 base at J, with 7 bases between. Germline loops: CDR1 LGHNA, CDR2 YSLEER. CDR3 size: 13 residues. For the CDR3, the DNA is TGCGCCAGCAGCCGACAGCTTAACTATGGCTACACCTTC. Translated, it gives CASSRQLNYGYTF.

This rearrangement joins TRBV7-8 to TRBJ2-5; a possible D gene is TRBD1 (5 bases). The CDR3 extends over 12 amino acids. Germline CDR1 reads SGHVS; CDR2 reads FQNEAQ. Trimming removed 4 bases from V and 5 bases from J, with 8 bases in between. The CDR3 sequence: CASSSRGETQYF. The CDR3 DNA reads as TGTGCCAGCAGCTCTAGGGGCGAGACCCAGTACTTC.

V gene TRBV5-5 combines with J gene TRBJ1-3; 8 nucleotides agree with TRBD1. This CDR3 has 15 residues. J gave up 0 bases and V 3 bases, and 2 bases lay outside the gene matches. Per the germline V gene, CDR1 is SGHKS and CDR2 is YYEKEE (reference sequence). The CDR3 reads CASSSGQVSGNTIYF. The CDR3 bases are TGTGCCAGCAGCTCGGGACAGGTCTCTGGAAACACCATATATTTT.

This chain connects TRBV7-2 to TRBJ1-2; unclear D gene. Germline V gives CDR1 SGHTA, CDR2 FQGNSA. The CDR3 loop spans 13 amino acids. Trimming took off 1 base at V and 3 bases at J, with 6 bases between the two ends. As DNA, the CDR3 is TGTGCCAGCAGCTTAGGGGCAGACTATGGCTACACCTTC. Its translation: CASSLGADYGYTF.

The chain has TRBV5-4 and TRBJ2-3, with 11 bases lining up with TRBD2. The J segment lost 5 bases and the V segment lost 0 bases, leaving 2 bases of the junction unmatched. The germline CDR1 and CDR2 sequences are SGHNT and YYREEE (reference sequence). This CDR3 contains 15 residues. CDR3: CASSLVAGGKDTQYF. In DNA, the CDR3 is TGTGCCAGCAGCTTGGTAGCGGGGGGGAAAGATACGCAGTATTTT.

This chain joins TRBV9 and TRBJ2-1, with TRBD2 as a possible D gene (6 bases). Germline CDR1 SGDLS, CDR2 YYNGEE. The CDR3 has 15 residues. Deletions cut 2 bases from V and 7 bases from J, with 16 bases between. CDR3 residues: CASSVSPGGMNEQFF. The CDR3 DNA sequence: TGTGCCAGCAGCGTCTCCCCTGGGGGGATGAATGAGCAGTTCTTC.

The genes are TRBV2 and TRBJ2-7; D remains ambiguous. The germline CDR1 and CDR2 sequences are SNHLY and FYNNEI. The ends were cut back, 0 bases at V and 3 bases at J, with 3 bases in the middle. The CDR3 spans 12 residues. The CDR3 loop reads CASSEAGYEQYV. CDR3 coding DNA: TGTGCCAGCAGTGAAGCCGGCTACGAGCAGTACGTC.

This clone was seen a single time. This chain links TRBV9 with TRBJ2-3, with TRBD2 identical over 8 bases. CDR1 is SGDLS and CDR2 is YYNGEE in the germline V gene. V shed 4 bases and J 2 bases; nucleotides not matched to a gene: 9. CDR3 length: 16 residues. In DNA form, the CDR3 reads TGTGCCAGCAGCCCCTCCGGGGGGGCGGTCACAGATACGCAGTATTTT. This sequence encodes CASSPSGGAVTDTQYF.

The chain couples TRBV5-1 to TRBJ2-5; 8 bases agree with TRBD2. CDR3 length equals 15 residues. The germline V gene has CDR1 SGHRS and CDR2 YFSETQ. V dropped 0 bases and J dropped 4; count of bases not matched to a gene: 5. The CDR3 is CASSLAAGGLETQYF. CDR3 sequence (DNA): TGCGCCAGCAGCTTGGCCGCGGGGGGCCTAGAGACCCAGTACTTC.

This clone occurred a few times. The V call is TRBV9, the J call TRBJ2-2; TRBD1 is a possible D gene (6 bases). The germline V gene encodes CDR1 SGDLS and CDR2 YYNGEE. V lost 3 bases, J lost 1 base, and 7 bases lay in between. The CDR3 has 14 residues. In DNA form, the CDR3 reads TGTGCCAGCAGCGCGGGACAGAACACCGGGGAGCTGTTTTTT. Amino acids: CASSAGQNTGELFF.

This sequence joins TRBV20-1 and TRBJ2-1; 7 positions agree with TRBD1. Trimming at V came to 3 bases and at J to 10 bases, leaving 3 bases not matched to a gene. This CDR3 has 11 residues. CDR1 DFQATT and CDR2 SNEGSKA come from the germline V gene (reference sequence). The CDR3 is CSASRGMEQFF. The CDR3 DNA follows: TGCAGTGCTAGCAGGGGGATGGAGCAGTTCTTC.

This rearrangement joins TRBV7-9 to TRBJ1-1; 7 nucleotides line up with TRBD1. The V segment lost 5 bases and the J segment 1 base; nucleotides outside the gene matches: 10. CDR3 size: 16 residues. Germline V gene lookup returns CDR1 SEHNR and CDR2 FQNEAQ (reference sequence). Written as DNA, the CDR3 is TGTGCCAGCAGCCTCACTGGGGCAGGGGGGAACACTGAAGCTTTCTTT. It yields the protein CASSLTGAGGNTEAFF.

V gene TRBV7-2 combines with J gene TRBJ2-7; 7 bases fit TRBD2. The CDR3 has 15 amino acids. The V and J ends lost 4 bases and 3 bases, in that order; junction bases with no gene match: 9. Looked up from germline, CDR1 is SGHTA and CDR2 is FQGNSA. The CDR3 is CASSSLGVAGYEQYF. CDR3 bases: TGTGCCAGCAGCTCCTTAGGTGTAGCGGGCTACGAGCAGTACTTC. The full variable domain, completed using reference TRBV7-2 and TRBJ2-7, is GAGVSQSPSNKVTEKGKDVELRCDPISGHTALYWYRQSLGQGLEFLIYFQGNSAPDKSGLPSDRFSAERTGGSVSTLTIQRTQQEDSAVYLCASSSLGVAGYEQYFGPGTRLTVT.

The J gene is TRBJ2-1, the V gene TRBV7-9; TRBD1 is a possible D gene (5 bases). The V gene lost 0 bases and the J gene lost 7 bases, with 10 bases spanning the gap. The CDR3 runs to 14 residues. Germline assignment: CDR1 SEHNR and CDR2 FQNEAQ (reference sequence). As DNA, the CDR3 is TGTGCCAGCAGCTTAGCGGCAGGGAATAATGAGCAGTTCTTC. Protein product: CASSLAAGNNEQFF. Combining the CDR3 with reference TRBV7-9 and TRBJ2-1 gives the whole variable domain DTGVSQNPRHKITKRGQNVTFRCDPISEHNRLYWYRQTLGQGPEFLTYFQNEAQLEKSRLLSDRFSAERPKGSFSTLEIQRTEQGDSAMYLCASSLAAGNNEQFFGPGTRLTVL.

The chain employs TRBV6-5 and TRBJ1-6; TRBD1 agrees at 7 bases. The CDR3 has 14 amino acids. CDR1 is MNHEY, CDR2 SVGAGI, per germline. V lost 4 bases, J lost 7 bases, and 4 bases stayed unmatched. The CDR3 loop is CASSFRQGNSPLHF. The DNA for the CDR3 is TGTGCCAGCAGTTTCAGACAGGGAAATTCACCCCTCCACTTT.

This clone was counted between two and nine times. The chain links TRBV13 to TRBJ2-1; 7 positions agree with TRBD2. CDR1 is PRHDT and CDR2 is FYEKMQ in the germline V gene (reference sequence). V dropped 1 base and J dropped 3; count of bases not matched to a gene: 3. The CDR3 runs 15 residues. The CDR3 protein is CASSLVGGGYNEQFF. CDR3 nucleotide sequence: TGTGCCAGCAGCTTAGTTGGCGGGGGCTACAATGAGCAGTTCTTC.

The CDR3 nucleotides are TGTGCCAGCAGTTACTCGGGGGGGGGAGGAGAAAAACTGTTTTTT. The encoded protein is CASSYSGGGGEKLFF. This rearrangement joins TRBV6-5 to TRBJ1-4; maybe TRBD1 (5 bases). The germline V gene encodes CDR1 MNHEY and CDR2 SVGAGI. The CDR3 is 15 residues long. Trimming stripped 0 bases from V and 8 bases from J, with 13 bases between.

This chain links TRBV4-1 with TRBJ1-6; D remains ambiguous. CDR1 MGHRA and CDR2 YSYEKL come from the germline V gene. The V end lost 3 bases, the J end lost 9 bases, and 6 bases lay between the germline ends. This CDR3 is 12 amino acids long. The DNA for the CDR3 is TGCGCCAGCAGCCAGACGGGTTCACCCCTCCACTTT. Translation gives CASSQTGSPLHF.

This CDR3 reads CASSLVPGETQYF. The CDR3, as DNA: TGTGCCAGCAGCTTGGTGCCCGGGGAGACCCAGTACTTC. The chain employs TRBV5-4 and TRBJ2-5; D unclear. V was shortened by 0 bases and J by 5 bases, with 8 bases between the two germline ends. CDR1 and CDR2 (germline): SGHNT, YYREEE (reference sequence). The CDR3 covers 13 residues.

A single count supports this clone. The chain recombines TRBV2 with TRBJ2-2, with 12 positions matching TRBD2. The CDR3 sequence is 16 residues long. Germline trimming cut 3 bases from V and 6 bases from J; bases unmatched to any gene: 5. Per germline, CDR1 SNHLY and CDR2 FYNNEI. The CDR3 DNA follows: TGTGCCAGCAGTGACCCTGCTAGCGGGGGGGCCGGGGAGCTGTTTTTT. Translating it yields CASSDPASGGAGELFF.

This clone is a singleton in its sample. The chain recombines TRBV28 with TRBJ1-5; no clear D gene. The CDR3 covers 12 residues. The germline CDR1 and CDR2 sequences are MDHEN and SYDVKM. Trimming pared 6 bases from V and 2 bases from J, leaving 5 bases between. The CDR3 protein is CASSQGNQPQHF. CDR3 DNA sequence: TGTGCCAGCAGCCAGGGCAATCAGCCCCAGCATTTT. The full variable domain, rest sourced from reference TRBV28 and TRBJ1-5, is DVKVTQSSRYLVKRTGEKVFLECVQDMDHENMFWYRQDPGLGLRLIYFSYDVKMKEKGDIPEGYSVSREKKERFSLILESASTNQTSMYLCASSQGNQPQHFGDGTRLSIL.

This rearrangement joins TRBV12-3 or TRBV12-4 to TRBJ2-1, with TRBD1 matching 7 bases. The CDR3 is 13 residues long. V gave up 5 bases and J gave up 8 bases; unmatched junction bases: 6. The CDR3 region is CASSRQGEDEQFF. In DNA form, the CDR3 reads TGTGCCAGCAGTCGACAGGGTGAAGATGAGCAGTTCTTC.